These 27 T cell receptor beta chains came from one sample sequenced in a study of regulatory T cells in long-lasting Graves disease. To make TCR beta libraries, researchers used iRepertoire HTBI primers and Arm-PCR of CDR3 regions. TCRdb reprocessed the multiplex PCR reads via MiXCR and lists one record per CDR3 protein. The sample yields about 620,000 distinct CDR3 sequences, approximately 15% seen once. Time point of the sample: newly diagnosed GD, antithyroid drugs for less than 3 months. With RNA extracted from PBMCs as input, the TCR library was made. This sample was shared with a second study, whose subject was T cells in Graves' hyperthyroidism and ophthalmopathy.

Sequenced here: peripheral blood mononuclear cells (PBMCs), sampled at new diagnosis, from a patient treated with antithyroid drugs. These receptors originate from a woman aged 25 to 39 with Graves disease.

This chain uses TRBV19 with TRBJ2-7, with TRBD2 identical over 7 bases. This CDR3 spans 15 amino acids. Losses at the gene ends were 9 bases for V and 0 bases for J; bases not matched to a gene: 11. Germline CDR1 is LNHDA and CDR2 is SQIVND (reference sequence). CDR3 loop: CASRTGGRASYEQYF. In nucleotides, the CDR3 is TGTGCCAGCCGAACCGGGGGGAGGGCCTCCTACGAGCAGTACTTC. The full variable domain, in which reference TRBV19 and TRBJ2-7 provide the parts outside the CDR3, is DGGITQSPKYLFRKEGQNVTLSCEQNLNHDAMYWYRQDPGQGLRLIYYSQIVNDFQKGDIAEGYSVSREKKESFPLTVTSAQKNPTAFYLCASRTGGRASYEQYFGPGTRLTVT.

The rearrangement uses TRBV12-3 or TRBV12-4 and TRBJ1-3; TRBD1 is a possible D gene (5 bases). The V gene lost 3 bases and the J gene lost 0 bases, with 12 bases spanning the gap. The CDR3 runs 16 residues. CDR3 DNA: TGTGCCAGCAGTTTGGGGACCCCTTACTCTGGAAACACCATATATTTT. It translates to CASSLGTPYSGNTIYF.

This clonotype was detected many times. The CDR3 bases are TGTGCCTGGAGTGTAGGAGTTTACTCCTACGAGCAGTACTTC. Protein sequence: CAWSVGVYSYEQYF. The chain recombines TRBV30 with TRBJ2-7; no clear D. V shed 0 bases and J shed 0 bases, with 9 bases lying between them. CDR1 is GTSNPN, CDR2 SVGIG, per germline (reference sequence). This CDR3 spans 14 amino acids.

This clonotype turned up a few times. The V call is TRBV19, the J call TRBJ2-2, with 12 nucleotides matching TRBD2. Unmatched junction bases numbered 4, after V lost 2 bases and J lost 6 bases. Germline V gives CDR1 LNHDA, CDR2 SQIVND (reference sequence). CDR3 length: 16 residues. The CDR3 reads CASSIWLAGGPGELFF. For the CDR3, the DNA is TGTGCCAGTAGTATATGGCTAGCGGGAGGGCCCGGGGAGCTGTTTTTT.

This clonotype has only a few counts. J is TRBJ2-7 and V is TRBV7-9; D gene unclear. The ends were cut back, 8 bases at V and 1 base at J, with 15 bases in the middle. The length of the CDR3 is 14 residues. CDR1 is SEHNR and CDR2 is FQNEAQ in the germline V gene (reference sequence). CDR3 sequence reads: CASSGYYGSYEQYF. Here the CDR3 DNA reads TGTGCCAGCTCCGGGTATTATGGGTCCTACGAGCAGTACTTC.

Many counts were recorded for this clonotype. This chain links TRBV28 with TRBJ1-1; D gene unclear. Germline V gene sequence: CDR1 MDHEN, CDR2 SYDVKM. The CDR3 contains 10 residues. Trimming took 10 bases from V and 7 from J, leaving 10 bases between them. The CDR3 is CATRENEAFF. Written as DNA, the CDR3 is TGTGCCACCAGAGAAAATGAAGCTTTCTTT.

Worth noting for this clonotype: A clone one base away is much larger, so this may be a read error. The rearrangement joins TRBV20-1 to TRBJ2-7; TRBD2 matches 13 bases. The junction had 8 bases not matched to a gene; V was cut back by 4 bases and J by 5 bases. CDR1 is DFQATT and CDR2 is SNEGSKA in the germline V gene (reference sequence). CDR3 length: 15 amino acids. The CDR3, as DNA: TGCAGTGCTAAGGGGACTAGCGGGAAGGAACACGAGCAGTACTTC. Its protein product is CSAKGTSGKEHEQYF.

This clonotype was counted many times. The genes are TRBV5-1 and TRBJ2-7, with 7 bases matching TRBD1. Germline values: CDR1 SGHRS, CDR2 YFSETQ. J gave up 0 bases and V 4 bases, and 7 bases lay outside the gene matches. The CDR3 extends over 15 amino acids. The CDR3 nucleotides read TGCGCCAGCAGCCCTACCGGGACAGTCTCCTACGAGCAGTACTTC. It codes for CASSPTGTVSYEQYF.

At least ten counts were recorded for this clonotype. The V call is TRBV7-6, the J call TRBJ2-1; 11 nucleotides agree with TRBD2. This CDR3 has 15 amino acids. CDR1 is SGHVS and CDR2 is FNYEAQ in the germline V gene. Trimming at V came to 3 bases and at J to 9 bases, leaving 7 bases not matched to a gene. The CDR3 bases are TGTGCCAGCAGCTTGGTAGCGGGAGGGCCTGGTGAGCAGTTCTTC. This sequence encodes CASSLVAGGPGEQFF.

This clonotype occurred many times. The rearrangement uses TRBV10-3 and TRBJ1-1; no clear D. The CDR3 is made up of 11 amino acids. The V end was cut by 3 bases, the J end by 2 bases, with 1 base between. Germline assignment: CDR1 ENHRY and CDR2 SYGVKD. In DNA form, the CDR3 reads TGTGCCATCAGTGAAAACACTGAAGCTTTCTTT. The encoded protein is CAISENTEAFF.

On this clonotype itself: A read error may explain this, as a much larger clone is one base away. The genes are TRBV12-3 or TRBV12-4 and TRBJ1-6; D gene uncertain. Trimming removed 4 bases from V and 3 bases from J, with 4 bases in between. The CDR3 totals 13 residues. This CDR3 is CASSWCYNSPLHF. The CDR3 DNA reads TGTGCCAGCAGTTGGTGCTATAATTCACCCCTCCACTTT.

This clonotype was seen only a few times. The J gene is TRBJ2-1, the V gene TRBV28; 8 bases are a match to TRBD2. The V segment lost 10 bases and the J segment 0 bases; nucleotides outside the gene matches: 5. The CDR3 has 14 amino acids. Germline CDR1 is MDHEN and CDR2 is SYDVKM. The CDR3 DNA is TGTGCCATTAACGGGGGGGTCTCCTACAATGAGCAGTTCTTC. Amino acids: CAINGGVSYNEQFF.

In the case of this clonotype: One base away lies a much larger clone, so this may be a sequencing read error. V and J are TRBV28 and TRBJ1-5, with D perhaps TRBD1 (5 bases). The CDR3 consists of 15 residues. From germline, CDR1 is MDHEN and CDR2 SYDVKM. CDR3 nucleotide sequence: TGTACCAGCAGTTACTCCACAGGAGGGGATCAGCCCCAGCATTTT. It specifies CTSSYSTGGDQPQHF.

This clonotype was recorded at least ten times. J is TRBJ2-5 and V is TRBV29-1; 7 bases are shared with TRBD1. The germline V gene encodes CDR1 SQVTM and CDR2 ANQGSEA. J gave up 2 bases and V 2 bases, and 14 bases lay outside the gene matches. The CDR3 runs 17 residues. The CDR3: CSVEILTRDSEQETQYF. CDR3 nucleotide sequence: TGCAGCGTTGAAATCCTCACAAGGGACAGCGAACAAGAGACCCAGTACTTC.

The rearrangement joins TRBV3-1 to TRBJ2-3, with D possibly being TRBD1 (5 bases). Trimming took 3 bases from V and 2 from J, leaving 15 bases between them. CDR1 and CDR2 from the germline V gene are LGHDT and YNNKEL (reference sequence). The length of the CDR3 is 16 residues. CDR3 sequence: CASSHGWGILTDTQYF. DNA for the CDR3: TGTGCCAGCAGCCACGGATGGGGCATCCTCACAGATACGCAGTATTTT.

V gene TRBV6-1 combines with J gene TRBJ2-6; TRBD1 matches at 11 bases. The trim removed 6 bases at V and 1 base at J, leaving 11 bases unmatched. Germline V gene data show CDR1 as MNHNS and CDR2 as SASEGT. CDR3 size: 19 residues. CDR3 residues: CASRSLAGTGGSGANVLTF. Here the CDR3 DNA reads TGTGCCAGCAGGTCATTAGCCGGGACAGGGGGGTCTGGGGCCAACGTCCTGACTTTC.

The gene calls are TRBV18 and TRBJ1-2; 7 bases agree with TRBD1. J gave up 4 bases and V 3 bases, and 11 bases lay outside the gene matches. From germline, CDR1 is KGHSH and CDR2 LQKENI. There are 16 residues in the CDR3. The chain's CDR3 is CASSPKAGTDTYGYTF. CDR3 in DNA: TGTGCCAGCTCACCGAAAGCCGGGACAGATACCTATGGCTACACCTTC.

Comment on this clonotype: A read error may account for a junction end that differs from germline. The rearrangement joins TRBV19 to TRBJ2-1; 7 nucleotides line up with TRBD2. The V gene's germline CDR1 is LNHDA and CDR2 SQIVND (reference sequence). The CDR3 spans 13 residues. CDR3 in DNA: TGTGCCAGTATAGGCGGGAGATACAATGGGCAGTTCTTC. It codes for CASIGGRYNGQFF.

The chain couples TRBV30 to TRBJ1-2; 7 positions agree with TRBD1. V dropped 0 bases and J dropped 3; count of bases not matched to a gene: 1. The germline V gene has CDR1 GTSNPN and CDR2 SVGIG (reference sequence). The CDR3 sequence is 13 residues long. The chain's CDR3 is CAWSVQGHYGYTF. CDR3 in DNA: TGTGCCTGGAGTGTACAGGGGCACTATGGCTACACCTTC.

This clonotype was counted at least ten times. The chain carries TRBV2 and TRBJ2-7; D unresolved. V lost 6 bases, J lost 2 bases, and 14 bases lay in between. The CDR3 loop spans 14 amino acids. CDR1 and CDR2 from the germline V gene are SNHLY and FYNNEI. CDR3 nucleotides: TGTGCCAGCAGATTGCAGCCCATCCCCTACGAGCAGTACTTC. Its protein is CASRLQPIPYEQYF. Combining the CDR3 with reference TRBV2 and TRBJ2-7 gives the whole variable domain EPEVTQTPSHQVTQMGQEVILRCVPISNHLYFYWYRQILGQKVEFLVSFYNNEISEKSEIFDDQFSVERPDGSNFTLKIRSTKLEDSAMYFCASRLQPIPYEQYFGPGTRLTVT.

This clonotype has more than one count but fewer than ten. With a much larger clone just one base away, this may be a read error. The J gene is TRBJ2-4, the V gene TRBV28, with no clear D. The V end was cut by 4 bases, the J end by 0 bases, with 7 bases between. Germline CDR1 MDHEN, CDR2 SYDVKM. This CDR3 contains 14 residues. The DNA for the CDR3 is TGTGCCAGCAGTTCCTCGGTAGCCAAAAACATTCAGTACTTC. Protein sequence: CASSSSVAKNIQYF.

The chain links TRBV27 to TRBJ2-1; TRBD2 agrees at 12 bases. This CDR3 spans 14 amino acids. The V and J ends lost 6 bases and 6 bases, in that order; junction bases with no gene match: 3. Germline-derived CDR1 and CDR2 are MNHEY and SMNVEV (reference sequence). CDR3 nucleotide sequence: TGTGCCAGCAGAATGGGACTAGCGGGCAATGAGCAGTTCTTC. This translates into CASRMGLAGNEQFF.

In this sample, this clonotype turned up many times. The CDR3 DNA sequence: TGTGCCAGCAGCTTGGCCGGGACGGGAAAACCTGGCTACACCTTC. Residues: CASSLAGTGKPGYTF. The chain links TRBV7-2 to TRBJ1-2; tentative D call: TRBD1 (5 bases). This CDR3 is 15 amino acids long. CDR1 is SGHTA, CDR2 FQGNSA, per germline. V was cut by 3 bases and J by 7 bases, with 18 bases left in between.

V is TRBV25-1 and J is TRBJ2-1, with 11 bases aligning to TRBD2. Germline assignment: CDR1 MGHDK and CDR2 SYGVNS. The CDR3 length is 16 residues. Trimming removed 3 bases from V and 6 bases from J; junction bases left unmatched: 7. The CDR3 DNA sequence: TGTGCCAGCAGTGATTTACTAGCGGGAGTCGGCAATGAGCAGTTCTTC. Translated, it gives CASSDLLAGVGNEQFF.

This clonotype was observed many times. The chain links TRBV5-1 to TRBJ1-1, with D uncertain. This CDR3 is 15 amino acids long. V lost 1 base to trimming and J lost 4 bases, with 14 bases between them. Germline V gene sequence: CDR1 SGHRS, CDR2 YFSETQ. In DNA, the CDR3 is TGCGCCAGCAGCTTGAGCGGGGAAGGGATCACTGAAGCTTTCTTT. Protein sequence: CASSLSGEGITEAFF.

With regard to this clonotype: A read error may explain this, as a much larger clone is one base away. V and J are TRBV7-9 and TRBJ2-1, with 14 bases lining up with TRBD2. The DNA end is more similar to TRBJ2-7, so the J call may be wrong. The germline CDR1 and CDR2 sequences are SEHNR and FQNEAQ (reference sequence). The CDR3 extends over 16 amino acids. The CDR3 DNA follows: TGTGCCAGCAGCATGACTAGCGGGAGGGTCTACTACGAGCAGTACTTC. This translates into CASSMTSGRVYYEQYF.

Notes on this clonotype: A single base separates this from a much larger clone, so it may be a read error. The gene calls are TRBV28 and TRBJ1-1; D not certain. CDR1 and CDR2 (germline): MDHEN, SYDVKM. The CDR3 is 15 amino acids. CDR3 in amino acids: CVSIGISFMNTEAFF. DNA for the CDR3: TGTGTCAGCATAGGGATTAGTTTCATGAACACTGAAGCTTTCTTT. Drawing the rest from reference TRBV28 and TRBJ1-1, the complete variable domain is DVKVTQSSRYLVKRTGEKVFLECVQDMDHENMFWYRQDPGLGLRLIYFSYDVKMKEKGDIPEGYSVSREKKERFSLILESASTNQTSMYLCVSIGISFMNTEAFFGQGTRLTVV.